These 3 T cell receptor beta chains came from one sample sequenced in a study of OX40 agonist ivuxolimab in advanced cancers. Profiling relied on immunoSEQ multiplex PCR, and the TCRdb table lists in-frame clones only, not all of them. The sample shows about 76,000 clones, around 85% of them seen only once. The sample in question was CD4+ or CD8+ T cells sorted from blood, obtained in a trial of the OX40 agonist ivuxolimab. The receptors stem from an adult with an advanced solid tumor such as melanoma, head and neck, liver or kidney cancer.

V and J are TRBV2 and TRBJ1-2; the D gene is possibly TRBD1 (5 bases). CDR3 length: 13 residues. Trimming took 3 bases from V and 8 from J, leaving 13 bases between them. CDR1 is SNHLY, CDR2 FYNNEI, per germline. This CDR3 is CASSEGRKRGYTF. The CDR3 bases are TGTGCCAGCAGTGAGGGACGGAAAAGGGGCTACACCTTC. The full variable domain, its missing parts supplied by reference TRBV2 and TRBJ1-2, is EPEVTQTPSHQVTQMGQEVILRCVPISNHLYFYWYRQILGQKVEFLVSFYNNEISEKSEIFDDQFSVERPDGSNFTLKIRSTKLEDSAMYFCASSEGRKRGYTFGSGTRLTVV.

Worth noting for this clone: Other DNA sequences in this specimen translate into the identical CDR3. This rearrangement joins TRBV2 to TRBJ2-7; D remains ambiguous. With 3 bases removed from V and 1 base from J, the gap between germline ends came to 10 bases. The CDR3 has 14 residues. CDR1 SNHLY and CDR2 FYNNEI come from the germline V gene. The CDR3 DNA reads TGTGCCAGCAGTGAGGGCTCCCTGTCCTACGAGCAGTACTTC. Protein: CASSEGSLSYEQYF.

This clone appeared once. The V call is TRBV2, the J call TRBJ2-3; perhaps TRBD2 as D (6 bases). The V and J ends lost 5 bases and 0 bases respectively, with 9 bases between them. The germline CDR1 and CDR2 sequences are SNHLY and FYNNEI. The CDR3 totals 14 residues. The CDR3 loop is CASSLAPSTDTQYF. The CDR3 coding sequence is TGTGCCAGCAGTCTAGCGCCTAGCACAGATACGCAGTATTTT.